The clone carrying this T cell receptor (beta chain) was detected a few times. Its matching antigen is unknown. This sample was taken from a study of post-analysis software for immune sequencing data. Study-level points and caveats: A significant reduction in normalized Chao1 diversity was observed in multiple sclerosis patients versus controls. There were five TRBV segments more frequent in patients than controls, and TRBV5-6, TRBV5-1 and TRBV20-1 were among them.

Germline CDR1 reads MNHEY; CDR2 reads SMNVEV (reference sequence). This CDR3 is 15 amino acids long. J was trimmed by 3 bases and V by 6 bases; bases with no gene match: 7. Presence of unique molecular identifiers characterized the TCR beta cDNA libraries. There were roughly 0.95 to 11 million T cells, and roughly 0.5 million cDNA molecules came from them. TCRdb passed the PCR reads through MiXCR, listing each CDR3 protein once. The table includes roughly 400,000 distinct CDR3 sequences, approximately 39% detected once. The TCR sequence derives from a girl aged 2-10 years with multiple sclerosis. V is TRBV27 and J is TRBJ2-7; TRBD2 agrees at 11 bases. The sequencing input was blood. This chain's CDR3 is CASSVTSGGFYEQYF. CDR3 in DNA: TGTGCCAGCAGCGTAACTAGCGGGGGCTTCTACGAGCAGTACTTC.